This TCR beta chain was found in a study of PD-1 blockade in classical Hodgkin lymphoma. Regarding time point: cycle 4 day 1 (C4D1), after less than 7 weeks of nivolumab. All patients relapsed after autologous stem cell transplantation, and brentuximab vedotin exposure varied. Patients showed best responses of complete response, partial response or progressive disease. Sequenced by immunoSEQ multiplex PCR; TCRdb stores in-frame clones only, minus some. The sample lists 100,000 to 120,000 clones, over 85% seen once, with 15% to 20% in the top ten. This CDR3 is built from 13 residues. V dropped 1 base and J dropped 0 bases, with 4 bases sitting between them. Per germline, CDR1 MGHRA and CDR2 YSYEKL. On this clone itself: Antigen specificity is unknown.

Overall study findings and caveats: A significant rise in TCR diversity by C4D1 was seen for CD4+ but not CD8+ cells. Newly diagnosed patients were said to have less baseline TCR diversity than healthy donors did. Nivolumab initiated under 1 year post-ASCT led to patient exclusion.

This TCR was sampled from a human donor with classical Hodgkin lymphoma. Sequenced here: peripheral blood mononuclear cells (PBMCs), sampled before the fourth cycle of nivolumab. J is TRBJ2-7 and V is TRBV4-1, with D unresolved. CDR3 amino acids: CASSQGSSYEQYF. CDR3 in DNA: TGCGCCAGCAGCCAAGGGAGCTCCTACGAGCAGTACTTC.